The rows below give T cell receptor beta chains drawn from one sample of a study of STAT5B mutations in CD4+ large granular lymphocyte leukemia. The protocol was immunoSEQ multiplex PCR, while the TCRdb copy is restricted to in-frame clones and leaves out a portion. The table lists tens of thousands of clones, 70% to 80% of them singletons. What was sequenced was CD4+ T cells from blood buffy coats. Receptors originate from a human donor in good health. CDR3s include the opening cysteine and the closing phenylalanine or tryptophan. The order of the fields is clone size, J gene, D gene, V gene, CDR3 protein, CDR3 DNA. The D gene is left open where the match is weak. Expanded clones get a size class; other rows say once, few or many, or leave the size out.

abundance: .; j_gene: TRBJ2-4; d_gene: .; v_gene: TRBV18; CDR3aa: CASSQDIAKNIQYF; CDR3nt: TGTGCCAGCTCGCAGGATATAGCCAAAAACATTCAGTACTTC
abundance: few; j_gene: TRBJ1-2; d_gene: .; v_gene: TRBV6-6; CDR3aa: CASSYWGASLYEGYTF; CDR3nt: TGTGCCAGCAGTTACTGGGGAGCTTCCCTCTATGAAGGCTACACCTTC
abundance: once; j_gene: TRBJ1-5; d_gene: .; v_gene: TRBV6-5; CDR3aa: CASRPNRYQPQHF; CDR3nt: TGTGCCAGCAGACCAAACAGGTATCAGCCCCAGCATTTT
abundance: .; j_gene: TRBJ2-7; d_gene: TRBD2; v_gene: TRBV19; CDR3aa: CASRRLAGGSEQYF; CDR3nt: TGTGCCAGTAGGAGACTAGCGGGAGGAAGCGAGCAGTACTTC
abundance: .; j_gene: TRBJ1-1; d_gene: TRBD1; v_gene: TRBV2; CDR3aa: CASSGAGTGNTEAFF; CDR3nt: TGTGCCAGCAGTGGAGCCGGGACAGGTAACACTGAAGCTTTCTTT
abundance: .; j_gene: TRBJ2-3; d_gene: TRBD2; v_gene: TRBV19; CDR3aa: CASSIRGGGSTDTQYF; CDR3nt: TGTGCCAGTAGTATACGGGGGGGAGGGAGCACAGATACGCAGTATTTT
abundance: few; j_gene: TRBJ1-5; d_gene: TRBD1; v_gene: TRBV27; CDR3aa: CASGFGQGEQPQHF; CDR3nt: TGTGCCAGCGGGTTTGGACAGGGCGAGCAGCCCCAGCATTTT
abundance: .; j_gene: TRBJ2-1; d_gene: .; v_gene: TRBV7-9; CDR3aa: CATEAWGYNEQFF; CDR3nt: TGTGCCACCGAGGCTTGGGGGTACAATGAGCAGTTCTTC
abundance: few; j_gene: TRBJ2-5; d_gene: TRBD1; v_gene: TRBV28; CDR3aa: CASNRDRGRETQYF; CDR3nt: TGTGCCAGCAACCGGGACAGGGGAAGAGAGACCCAGTACTTC
abundance: .; j_gene: TRBJ1-1; d_gene: TRBD1; v_gene: TRBV7-9; CDR3aa: CASSVDRVRAFF; CDR3nt: TGTGCCAGCAGCGTAGACAGGGTGCGTGCTTTCTTT
abundance: .; j_gene: TRBJ1-3; d_gene: TRBD1; v_gene: TRBV30; CDR3aa: CAWSDPRGAATIYF; CDR3nt: TGTGCCTGGAGTGACCCCAGGGGGGCGGCTACCATATATTTT
abundance: .; j_gene: TRBJ1-4; d_gene: TRBD1; v_gene: TRBV11-2; CDR3aa: CASSTGQGLWGGEKLFF; CDR3nt: TGTGCCAGCAGTACGGGACAGGGGCTATGGGGTGGGGAAAAACTGTTTTTT
abundance: .; j_gene: TRBJ2-3; d_gene: TRBD2; v_gene: TRBV5-7; CDR3aa: CASSYRASGYTDTQYF; CDR3nt: TGTGCCAGCAGCTACCGGGCTAGCGGGTACACAGATACGCAGTATTTT
abundance: .; j_gene: TRBJ2-1; d_gene: .; v_gene: TRBV23-1; CDR3aa: CASSQSWAGPYNEQFF; CDR3nt: TGCGCCAGCAGTCAATCGTGGGCGGGACCCTACAATGAGCAGTTCTTC
abundance: .; j_gene: TRBJ2-5; d_gene: .; v_gene: TRBV11-2; CDR3aa: CASSLVSGKETQYF; CDR3nt: TGTGCCAGCAGCTTAGTGTCTGGAAAAGAGACCCAGTACTTC
abundance: few; j_gene: TRBJ2-7; d_gene: .; v_gene: TRBV6-1; CDR3aa: CASLSLIAGTYF; CDR3nt: TGTGCCAGCCTTAGTCTAATTGCAGGGACGTACTTC